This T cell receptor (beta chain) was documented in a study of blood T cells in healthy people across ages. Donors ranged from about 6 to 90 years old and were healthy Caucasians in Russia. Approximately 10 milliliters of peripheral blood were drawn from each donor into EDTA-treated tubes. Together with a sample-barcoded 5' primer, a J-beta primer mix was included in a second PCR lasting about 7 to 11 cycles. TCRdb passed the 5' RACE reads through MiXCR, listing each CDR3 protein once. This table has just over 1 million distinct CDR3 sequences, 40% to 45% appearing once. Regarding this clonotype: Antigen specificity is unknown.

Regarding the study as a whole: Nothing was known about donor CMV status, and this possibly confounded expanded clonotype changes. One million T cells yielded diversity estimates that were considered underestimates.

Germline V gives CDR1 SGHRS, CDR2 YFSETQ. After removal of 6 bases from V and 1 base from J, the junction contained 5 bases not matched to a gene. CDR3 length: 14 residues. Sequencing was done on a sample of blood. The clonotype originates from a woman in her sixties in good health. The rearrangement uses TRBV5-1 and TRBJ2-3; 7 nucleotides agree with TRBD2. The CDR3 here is CASKAGFGTDTQYF. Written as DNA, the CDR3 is TGCGCCAGCAAAGCGGGGTTTGGCACAGATACGCAGTATTTT. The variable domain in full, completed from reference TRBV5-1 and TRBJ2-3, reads KAGVTQTPRYLIKTRGQQVTLSCSPISGHRSVSWYQQTPGQGLQFLFEYFSETQRNKGNFPGRFSGRQFSNSRSEMNVSTLELGDSALYLCASKAGFGTDTQYFGPGTRLTVL.